The present T cell receptor beta chain was sequenced within a study of cytomegalovirus exposure and HLA in healthy donors. PCR employed 60 Vbeta and 13 Jbeta primers. In the source study's methods: Tens of millions of unique TCR beta chains, some 10 million of them shared, were counted by a later analysis. Sequencing used immunoSEQ multiplex PCR; TCRdb keeps in-frame clones, though not all of them. V and J calls plus clone size are reproduced from that table; the DNA served to infer D and trimming. The table has about 110,000 clones, around four fifths seen once. Points on this clone: Its matching antigen is unknown.

Whole-study findings and limits: A missense variant in DCLRE1C was later tied to TCR beta V- and J-gene trimming.

The V gene's germline CDR1 is PRHDT and CDR2 FYEKMQ (reference sequence). The V end was cut by 2 bases, the J end by 4 bases, with 7 bases between. The CDR3 loop spans 13 amino acids. The chain combines TRBV13 with TRBJ2-3; the D is unclear. The clonotype comes from a young man in good health and CMV-seropositive. Sample: PBMCs. The CDR3 region is CASSLSGADTQYF. The CDR3 coding sequence is TGTGCCAGCAGCTTATCAGGTGCAGATACGCAGTATTTT.